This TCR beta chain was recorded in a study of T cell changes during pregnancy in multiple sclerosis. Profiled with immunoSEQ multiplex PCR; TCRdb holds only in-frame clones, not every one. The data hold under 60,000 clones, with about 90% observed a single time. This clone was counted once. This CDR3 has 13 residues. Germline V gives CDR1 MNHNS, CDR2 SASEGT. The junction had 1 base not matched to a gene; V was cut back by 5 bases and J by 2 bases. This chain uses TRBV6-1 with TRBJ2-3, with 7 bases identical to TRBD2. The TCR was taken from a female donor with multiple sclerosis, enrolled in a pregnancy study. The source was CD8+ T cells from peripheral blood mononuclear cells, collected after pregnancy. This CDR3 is CASSSGDTDTQYF. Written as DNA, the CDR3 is TGTGCCAGCAGTAGCGGGGACACAGATACGCAGTATTTT.